The 28 T cell receptor beta chains reported below all come from one sample, sequenced in a study of blood T cell repertoires in COVID-19. This table comes from immunoSEQ multiplex PCR, and its TCRdb copy is limited to in-frame clones, with some not included. The table records about 410,000 clones, just over 85% of them present only once. The sample was peripheral blood. Source of these receptors: a woman aged 25 to 45 with active or convalescent COVID-19.

V gene TRBV5-1 combines with J gene TRBJ2-7; D uncertain. The V end was cut by 4 bases, the J end by 0 bases, with 14 bases between. This CDR3 region has 15 residues. Germline-derived CDR1 and CDR2 are SGHRS and YFSETQ. CDR3 sequence (DNA): TGCGCCAGCAGCCCATTGACTTCTAGCTCCTACGAGCAGTACTTC. As protein: CASSPLTSSSYEQYF.

The gene calls are TRBV21-1 and TRBJ2-1; whether TRBD2, the table's D call, matches the DNA was not checked. TRBV21-1 constitutes a pseudogene. CDR3 length: 19 residues. The CDR3 sequence: CASSKEGRLAGGHGDEQFF. The CDR3 region has the DNA TGTGCCAGCAGCAAAGAGGGGCGACTAGCGGGGGGGCATGGGGATGAGCAGTTCTTC.

J is TRBJ2-2 and V is TRBV6-5, with D perhaps TRBD2 (5 bases). Germline CDR1 reads MNHEY; CDR2 reads SVGAGI. V was trimmed by 10 bases and J by 5 bases, leaving 11 bases between them. CDR3 length: 12 residues. The CDR3 here is CATQRETGELFF. CDR3 coding DNA: TGTGCCACCCAAAGGGAGACCGGGGAGCTGTTTTTT.

This rearrangement joins TRBV7-9 to TRBJ1-1; D is possibly TRBD1 (6 bases). Between the trimmed V and J ends, which lost 1 base and 0 bases, there was a span of 9 bases. Germline V gene sequence: CDR1 SEHNR, CDR2 FQNEAQ (reference sequence). This CDR3 contains 15 residues. The CDR3 loop is CASSLGGTLNTEAFF. CDR3 sequence (DNA): TGTGCCAGCAGCTTAGGTGGGACACTGAACACTGAAGCTTTCTTT.

The rearrangement links TRBV6-1 to TRBJ2-2; weak D call: TRBD1 (5 bases). CDR1 and CDR2 (germline): MNHNS, SASEGT. Trimming shortened V by 3 bases and J by 7 bases, and 18 bases separated the two germline ends. This CDR3 region has 16 residues. CDR3 sequence reads: CASSDRQLQLSGELFF. The CDR3 nucleotides read TGTGCCAGCAGTGACCGACAGCTCCAACTTAGCGGGGAGCTGTTTTTT.

This chain uses TRBV4-2 with TRBJ1-2, with D tentatively TRBD1 (5 bases). Trimming cost V 0 bases and J 0 bases, with 11 bases left between them. Germline V CDR1 and CDR2: LGHNA, YNFKEQ. The CDR3 contains 16 residues. CDR3 sequence (DNA): TGTGCCAGCAGCCAAGATCACGACAGCCCTAACTATGGCTACACCTTC. Encoded protein: CASSQDHDSPNYGYTF.

The chain recombines TRBV11-2 with TRBJ2-5; 9 bases match TRBD2. Trimming cost V 1 base and J 5 bases; bases outside gene matches: 11. CDR1 is SGHAT and CDR2 is FQNNGV in the germline V gene. This CDR3 spans 17 amino acids. CDR3 in DNA: TGTGCCAGCAGCTTAGGAGCTAGCGGGACTTGGCGGGAGACCCAGTACTTC. Its protein product is CASSLGASGTWRETQYF. Drawing the rest from reference TRBV11-2 and TRBJ2-5, the complete variable domain is EAGVAQSPRYKIIEKRQSVAFWCNPISGHATLYWYQQILGQGPKLLIQFQNNGVVDDSQLPKDRFSAERLKGVDSTLKIQPAKLEDSAVYLCASSLGASGTWRETQYFGPGTRLLVL.

This rearrangement joins TRBV27 to TRBJ2-7, with 9 bases matching TRBD2. The V segment lost 0 bases and the J segment 2 bases; nucleotides outside the gene matches: 11. The CDR3 length is 18 residues. CDR1 and CDR2 from the germline V gene are MNHEY and SMNVEV (reference sequence). In DNA form, the CDR3 reads TGTGCCAGCAGTTTATCGCCCCCGGGGGCTAGCGGGACCTACGAGCAGTACTTC. Its translation: CASSLSPPGASGTYEQYF.

The V gene is TRBV11-2, the J gene TRBJ2-1, with a weak D call TRBD2 (5 bases). The CDR3 extends over 15 amino acids. The V end lost 0 bases, the J end lost 2 bases, and 8 bases lay between the germline ends. Germline CDR1 reads SGHAT; CDR2 reads FQNNGV. The CDR3 sequence is CASSLDHGTYNEQFF. DNA for the CDR3: TGTGCCAGCAGCTTAGATCACGGGACCTACAATGAGCAGTTCTTC.

This chain uses TRBV27 with TRBJ1-3; 8 bases agree with TRBD1. Germline loops: CDR1 MNHEY, CDR2 SMNVEV (reference sequence). The J segment lost 3 bases and the V segment lost 9 bases, leaving 1 base of the junction unmatched. The CDR3 is 12 residues long. The chain's CDR3 is CASGQGGNTIYF. CDR3 DNA: TGTGCCAGTGGACAGGGTGGAAACACCATATATTTT.

The chain recombines TRBV15 with TRBJ1-5, with a tentative D call TRBD1 (5 bases). The ends were cut back, 2 bases at V and 0 bases at J, with 14 bases in the middle. Germline V gene sequence: CDR1 LNHNV, CDR2 YYDKDF (reference sequence). The CDR3 is 17 amino acids. CDR3 sequence (DNA): TGTGCCACCAGCAGATCCTTTGACAGTAATAGCAATCAGCCCCAGCATTTT. The encoded protein is CATSRSFDSNSNQPQHF. Using reference TRBV15 and TRBJ1-5 for the parts outside the CDR3, the full variable domain is DAMVIQNPRYQVTQFGKPVTLSCSQTLNHNVMYWYQQKSSQAPKLLFHYYDKDFNNEADTPDNFQSRRPNTSFCFLDIRSPGLGDTAMYLCATSRSFDSNSNQPQHFGDGTRLSIL.

The chain is built from TRBV19 and TRBJ1-5; TRBD1 matches at 7 bases. This CDR3 comprises 16 residues. Losses at the gene ends were 5 bases for V and 0 bases for J; bases not matched to a gene: 7. Germline V gene lookup returns CDR1 LNHDA and CDR2 SQIVND (reference sequence). CDR3 DNA: TGTGCCAGTAGTGGTCCGACAGGGTATAGCAATCAGCCCCAGCATTTT. It yields the protein CASSGPTGYSNQPQHF.

The V call is TRBV7-2, the J call TRBJ2-5; 7 nucleotides agree with TRBD2. The ends lost 6 bases at V and 4 bases at J; junction bases unmatched: 14. Germline loops: CDR1 SGHTA, CDR2 FQGNSA. The CDR3 extends over 16 amino acids. This CDR3 is CASRSPNLAEGETQYF. The CDR3 nucleotides read TGTGCCAGCAGGAGCCCTAACCTAGCGGAGGGAGAGACCCAGTACTTC.

This chain connects TRBV5-4 to TRBJ2-5, with 9 bases identical to TRBD2. V dropped 4 bases and J dropped 2; count of bases not matched to a gene: 9. The CDR3 is 16 residues long. Germline V CDR1 and CDR2: SGHNT, YYREEE (reference sequence). CDR3 in DNA: TGTGCCAGCAGCGAAGCGACTAGCGGACCTCAAGAGACCCAGTACTTC. It yields the protein CASSEATSGPQETQYF.

This chain connects TRBV30 to TRBJ1-4, with no clear D. Trimming left V 3 bases short and J 4 bases short, with 6 bases between. CDR3 length: 12 amino acids. Germline V gene sequence: CDR1 GTSNPN, CDR2 SVGIG (reference sequence). CDR3 region: CAWRAVNEKLFF. For the CDR3, the DNA is TGTGCCTGGAGGGCCGTTAATGAAAAACTGTTTTTT.

This chain joins TRBV3-1 (or the pseudogene TRBV3-2) and TRBJ1-2, with D perhaps matching TRBD1 (5 bases). V lost 4 bases, J lost 0 bases, and 18 bases lay in between. CDR3 size: 17 residues. The germline CDR1 and CDR2 sequences are LGHDT and YNNKEL (reference sequence). The CDR3: CASSPWYRGLPNYGYTF. The DNA of the CDR3 is TGTGCCAGCAGCCCCTGGTATAGGGGTCTCCCTAACTATGGCTACACCTTC.

The chain is built from TRBV29-1 and TRBJ1-1, with 11 bases matching TRBD1. CDR3 length equals 15 residues. The junction had 9 bases not matched to a gene; V was cut back by 4 bases and J by 5 bases. CDR1 SQVTM and CDR2 ANQGSEA come from the germline V gene. CDR3 region: CSVVLLGTGGTEAFF. DNA of the CDR3: TGCAGCGTTGTACTCTTAGGGACAGGGGGAACTGAAGCTTTCTTT.

The V gene is TRBV7-7, the J gene TRBJ1-4, with 7 bases lining up with TRBD1. From germline, CDR1 is SSHAT and CDR2 FNYEAQ (reference sequence). Losses at the gene ends were 1 base for V and 5 bases for J; bases not matched to a gene: 7. The CDR3 consists of 16 residues. The CDR3 bases are TGTGCCAGCAGCTTAGAAAACGGGACAGACAATGAAAAACTGTTTTTT. Residues: CASSLENGTDNEKLFF.

The J gene is TRBJ1-5, the V gene TRBV5-1; tentative D call: TRBD1 (6 bases). V gave up 2 bases and J gave up 5 bases, with 14 bases separating them. The CDR3 extends over 15 amino acids. Germline lookup yields CDR1 SGHRS and CDR2 YFSETQ. CDR3 nucleotides: TGCGCCAGCAGCTTACAGGGCCGAGGGGATCAGCCCCAGCATTTT. Translation: CASSLQGRGDQPQHF. The full variable domain, in which reference TRBV5-1 and TRBJ1-5 provide the parts outside the CDR3, is KAGVTQTPRYLIKTRGQQVTLSCSPISGHRSVSWYQQTPGQGLQFLFEYFSETQRNKGNFPGRFSGRQFSNSRSEMNVSTLELGDSALYLCASSLQGRGDQPQHFGDGTRLSIL.

The genes are TRBV25-1 and TRBJ1-3; a weak D match, TRBD1 (6 bases). Trimming cost V 4 bases and J 0 bases, with 10 bases left between them. The CDR3 runs 15 residues. Per the germline V gene, CDR1 is MGHDK and CDR2 is SYGVNS. In nucleotides, the CDR3 is TGTGCCAGCAGTGTCACAGGGACCTCTGGAAACACCATATATTTT. This codes for CASSVTGTSGNTIYF.

This chain links TRBV27 with TRBJ2-2; a possible D gene is TRBD2 (5 bases). This CDR3 spans 13 amino acids. CDR1 and CDR2 from the germline V gene are MNHEY and SMNVEV (reference sequence). The germline V and J ends were trimmed by 2 bases and 7 bases, with 8 bases remaining between them. In DNA, the CDR3 is TGTGCCAGCAGTTTACGTGGAGGCGGGGAGCTGTTTTTT. It translates to CASSLRGGGELFF.

V is TRBV12-5 and J is TRBJ1-2; maybe TRBD1 (6 bases). CDR1 LGHNT and CDR2 FRNRAP come from the germline V gene. Trimming cost V 0 bases and J 5 bases, with 10 bases left between them. This CDR3 contains 14 residues. The CDR3: CASGLVGQQYGYTF. The CDR3, as DNA: TGTGCTAGTGGTTTGGTAGGACAGCAGTATGGCTACACCTTC.

As concerns this clone: Other DNA sequences in this sample translate to the same CDR3. The chain uses TRBV10-2 and TRBJ1-5; 7 bases line up with TRBD1. Germline assignment: CDR1 WSHSY and CDR2 SAAADI. The CDR3 runs to 13 residues. The V gene end was trimmed by 4 bases and the J gene end by 4 bases; junction bases not matched to a gene: 1. As DNA, the CDR3 is TGCGCCAGCAGTGGACAGGGAAATCAGCCCCAGCATTTT. Translation: CASSGQGNQPQHF.

The rearrangement links TRBV7-9 to TRBJ2-3, with 7 bases that match TRBD2. From germline, CDR1 is SEHNR and CDR2 FQNEAQ (reference sequence). The CDR3 extends over 15 amino acids. With V trimmed by 5 bases and J by 5 bases, 10 bases remained unmatched. The CDR3 protein is CASSQDGTNGDTQYF. CDR3 nucleotide sequence: TGTGCCAGCAGCCAGGACGGGACTAATGGAGATACGCAGTATTTT.

This clone was seen a few times. The J gene is TRBJ2-1, the V gene TRBV9, with D unclear. V lost 4 bases and J 1 base, leaving 21 bases between the germline ends. Germline V CDR1 and CDR2: SGDLS, YYNGEE. This CDR3 comprises 18 residues. The CDR3 DNA reads as TGTGCCAGCAGCTCCCCCGGTTCGGCGGCAAAATCCTACAATGAGCAGTTCTTC. This sequence encodes CASSSPGSAAKSYNEQFF.

The gene calls are TRBV15 and TRBJ1-3; tentatively, D is TRBD1 (6 bases). Trimming stripped 8 bases from V and 2 bases from J, with 10 bases between. CDR1 is LNHNV, CDR2 YYDKDF, per germline (reference sequence). This CDR3 has 13 residues. CDR3 sequence reads: CATGGSAGNTIYF. For the CDR3, the DNA is TGTGCCACCGGGGGCTCAGCTGGAAACACCATATATTTT.

This chain connects TRBV11-2 to TRBJ1-5, with 7 bases matching TRBD1. CDR1 and CDR2 (germline): SGHAT, FQNNGV. The CDR3 sequence is 14 residues long. Trimming at V came to 5 bases and at J to 6 bases, leaving 7 bases not matched to a gene. CDR3 nucleotide sequence: TGTGCCAGCAGCGAGACAGGGTCGGGTCAGCCCCAGCATTTT. It yields the protein CASSETGSGQPQHF.

The CDR3 loop reads CAIGTALGSTEAFF. The CDR3 DNA reads TGTGCCATCGGGACAGCGCTAGGAAGTACTGAAGCTTTCTTT. V gene TRBV24-1 combines with J gene TRBJ1-1, with TRBD1 identical over 7 bases. The CDR3 consists of 14 residues. The V gene end was trimmed by 11 bases and the J gene end by 5 bases; junction bases not matched to a gene: 13. Germline V gives CDR1 KGHDR, CDR2 SFDVKD.